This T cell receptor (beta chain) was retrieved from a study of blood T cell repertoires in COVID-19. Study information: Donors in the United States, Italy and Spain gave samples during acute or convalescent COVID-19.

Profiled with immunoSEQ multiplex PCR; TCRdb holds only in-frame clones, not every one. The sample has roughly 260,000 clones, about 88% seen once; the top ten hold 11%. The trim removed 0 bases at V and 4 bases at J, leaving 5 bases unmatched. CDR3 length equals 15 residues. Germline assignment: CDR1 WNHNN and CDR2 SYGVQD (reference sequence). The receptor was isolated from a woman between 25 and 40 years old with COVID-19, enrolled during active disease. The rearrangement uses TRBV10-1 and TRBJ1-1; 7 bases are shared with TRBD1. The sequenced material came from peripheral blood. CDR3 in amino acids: CASSESQGRVTEAFF. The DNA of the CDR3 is TGCGCCAGCAGTGAGTCACAGGGGCGGGTCACTGAAGCTTTCTTT.